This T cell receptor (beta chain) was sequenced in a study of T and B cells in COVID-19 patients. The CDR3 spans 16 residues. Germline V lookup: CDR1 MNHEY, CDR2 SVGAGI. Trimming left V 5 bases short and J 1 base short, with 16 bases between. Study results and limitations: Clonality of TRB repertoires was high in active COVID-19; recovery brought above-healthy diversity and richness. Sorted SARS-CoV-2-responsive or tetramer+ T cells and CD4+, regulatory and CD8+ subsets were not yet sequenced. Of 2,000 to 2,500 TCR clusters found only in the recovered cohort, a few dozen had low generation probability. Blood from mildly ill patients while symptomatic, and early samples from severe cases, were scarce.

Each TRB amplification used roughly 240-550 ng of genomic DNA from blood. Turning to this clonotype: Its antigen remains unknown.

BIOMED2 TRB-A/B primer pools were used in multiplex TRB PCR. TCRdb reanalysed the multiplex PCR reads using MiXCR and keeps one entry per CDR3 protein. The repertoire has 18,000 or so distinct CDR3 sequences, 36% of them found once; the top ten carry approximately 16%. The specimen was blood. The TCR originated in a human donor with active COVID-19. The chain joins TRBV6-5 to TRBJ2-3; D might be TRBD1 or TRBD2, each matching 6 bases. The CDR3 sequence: CASSEVGGGGTDTQYF. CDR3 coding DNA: TGTGCCAGCAGTGAAGTTGGAGGGGGTGGCACAGATACGCAGTATTTT.